The clone carrying this TCR beta chain rates as hyperexpanded. The length of the CDR3 is 15 residues. V was clipped by 8 bases and J by 2 bases, with 18 bases between them. Germline lookup yields CDR1 SEHNR and CDR2 FQNEAQ (reference sequence). This sample is drawn from a study of chemoradiotherapy in HPV16-positive cancers. Generated by immunoSEQ multiplex PCR, the TCRdb table keeps only in-frame clones and is missing some. Among around 30,000 clones listed, around 93% were seen once. The material was blood, obtained from a patient who underwent chemoradiotherapy. The chain uses TRBV7-9 and TRBJ1-2; D is undetermined. The TCR comes from a human donor with HPV-associated anogenital cancer. The CDR3 spells CASGKYSSNNYGYTF. For the CDR3, the DNA is TGTGCCAGCGGCAAGTACAGCTCTAACAACTATGGCTACACCTTC.